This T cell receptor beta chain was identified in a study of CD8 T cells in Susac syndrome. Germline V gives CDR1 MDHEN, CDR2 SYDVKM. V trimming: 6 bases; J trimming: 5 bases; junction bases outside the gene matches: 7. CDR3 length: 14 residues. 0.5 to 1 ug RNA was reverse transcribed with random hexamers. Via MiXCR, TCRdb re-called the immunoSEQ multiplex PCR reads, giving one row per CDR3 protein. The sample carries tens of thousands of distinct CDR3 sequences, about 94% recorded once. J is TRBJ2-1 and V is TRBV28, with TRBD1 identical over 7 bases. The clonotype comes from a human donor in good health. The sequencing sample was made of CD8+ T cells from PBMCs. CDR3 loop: CASSFFDRDNEQFF. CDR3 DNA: TGTGCCAGCAGCTTCTTTGACAGGGACAATGAGCAGTTCTTC.